This TCR beta chain stems from a study of T cell responses to AZD1222 COVID-19 vaccine. The study's findings and limits: Reportedly, nearly half of unique spike TCRs recognized epitopes outside B.1.351/B.1.1.7 mutations.

Clones were read by immunoSEQ multiplex PCR, and TCRdb kept only the in-frame ones, dropping some. The sample has 160,000 or so clones; around 89% are singletons. This clone appeared a few times. The target antigen is unknown. The CDR3 is made up of 13 amino acids. Trimming left V 2 bases short and J 5 bases short, with 10 bases between. Germline V gene sequence: CDR1 MDHEN, CDR2 SYDVKM. This rearrangement joins TRBV28 to TRBJ2-7; the D gene is possibly TRBD1 (6 bases). This specimen was peripheral blood, taken 28 days after the second dose of the MenACWY control vaccine. This clonotype was sampled from an adult who received the MenACWY meningococcal vaccine as a control. This CDR3 is CASSLLPGDEQYF. In nucleotides, the CDR3 is TGTGCCAGCAGTTTACTTCCAGGGGACGAGCAGTACTTC.